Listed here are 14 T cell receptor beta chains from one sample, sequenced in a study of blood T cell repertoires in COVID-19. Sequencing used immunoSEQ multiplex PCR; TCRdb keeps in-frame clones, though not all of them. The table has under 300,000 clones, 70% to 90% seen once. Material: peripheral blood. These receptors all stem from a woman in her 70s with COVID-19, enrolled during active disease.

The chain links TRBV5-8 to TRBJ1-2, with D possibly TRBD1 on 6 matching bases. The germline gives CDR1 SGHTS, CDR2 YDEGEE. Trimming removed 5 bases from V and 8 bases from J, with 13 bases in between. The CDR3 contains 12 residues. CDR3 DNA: TGTGCCAGCAGAAAGGGGGACGGGGGCTACACCTTC. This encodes CASRKGDGGYTF.

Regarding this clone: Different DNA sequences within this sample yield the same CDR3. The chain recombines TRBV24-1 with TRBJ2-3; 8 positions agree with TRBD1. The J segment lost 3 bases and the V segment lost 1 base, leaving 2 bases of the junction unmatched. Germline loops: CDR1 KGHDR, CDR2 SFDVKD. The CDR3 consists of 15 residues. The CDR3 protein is CATSDLRTGTDTQYF. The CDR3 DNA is TGTGCCACCAGTGATTTAAGGACAGGGACAGATACGCAGTATTTT.

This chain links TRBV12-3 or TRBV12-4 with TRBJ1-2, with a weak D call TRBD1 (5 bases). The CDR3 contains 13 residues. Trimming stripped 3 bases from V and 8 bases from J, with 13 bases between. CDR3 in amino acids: CASSFSQGEGYTF. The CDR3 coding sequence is TGTGCCAGCAGTTTTAGCCAGGGTGAAGGCTACACCTTC.

The CDR3 protein is CASSPTGAGEQYF. CDR3 bases: TGTGCCAGCAGTCCGACAGGGGCGGGGGAGCAGTACTTC. The chain uses TRBV12-3 or TRBV12-4 and TRBJ2-7; 8 positions match TRBD1. The CDR3 spans 13 residues. J was trimmed by 7 bases and V by 5 bases; bases with no gene match: 7.

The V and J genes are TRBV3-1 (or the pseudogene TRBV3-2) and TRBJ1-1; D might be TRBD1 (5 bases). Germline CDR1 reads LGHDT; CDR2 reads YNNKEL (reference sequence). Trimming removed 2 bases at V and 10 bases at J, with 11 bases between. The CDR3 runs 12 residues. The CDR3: CASSQLGRGAFF. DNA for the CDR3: TGTGCCAGCAGCCAATTAGGGAGGGGAGCTTTCTTT.

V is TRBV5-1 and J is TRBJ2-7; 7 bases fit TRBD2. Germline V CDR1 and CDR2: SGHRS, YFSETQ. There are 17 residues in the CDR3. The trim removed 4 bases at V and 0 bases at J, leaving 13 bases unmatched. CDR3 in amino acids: CASSQAGLAVASYEQYF. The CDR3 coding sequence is TGCGCCAGCAGCCAAGCGGGGCTAGCGGTCGCCTCCTACGAGCAGTACTTC.

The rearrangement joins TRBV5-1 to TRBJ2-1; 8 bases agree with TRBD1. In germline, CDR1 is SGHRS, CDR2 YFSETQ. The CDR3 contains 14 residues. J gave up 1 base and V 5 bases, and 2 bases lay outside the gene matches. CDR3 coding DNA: TGCGCCAGCAGAAGGGACAGGTCCTACAATGAGCAGTTCTTC. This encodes CASRRDRSYNEQFF.

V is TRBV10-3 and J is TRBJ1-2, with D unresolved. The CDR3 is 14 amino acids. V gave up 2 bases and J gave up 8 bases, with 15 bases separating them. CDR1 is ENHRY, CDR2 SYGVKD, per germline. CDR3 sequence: CAISESRGWSGYTF. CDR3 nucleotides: TGTGCCATCAGTGAGAGTAGAGGTTGGTCCGGCTACACCTTC.

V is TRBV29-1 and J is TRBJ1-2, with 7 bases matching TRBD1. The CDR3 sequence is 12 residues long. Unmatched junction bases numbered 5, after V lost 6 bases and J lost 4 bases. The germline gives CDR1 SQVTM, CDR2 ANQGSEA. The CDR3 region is CSVQRDSYGYTF. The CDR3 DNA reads TGCAGCGTGCAACGGGACAGCTATGGCTACACCTTC.

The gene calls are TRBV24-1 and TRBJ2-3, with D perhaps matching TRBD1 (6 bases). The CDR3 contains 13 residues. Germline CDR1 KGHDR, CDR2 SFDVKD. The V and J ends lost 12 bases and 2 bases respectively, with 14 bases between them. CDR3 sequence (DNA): TGTGCCGCCCGGGACAAATACACAGATACGCAGTATTTT. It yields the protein CAARDKYTDTQYF.

CDR3 coding DNA: TGTGCCAGCAGGCAGACAGGGTCATCACCCCTCCACTTT. As protein: CASRQTGSSPLHF. The chain links TRBV12-3 or TRBV12-4 to TRBJ1-6; 7 bases fit TRBD1. The ends lost 6 bases at V and 10 bases at J; junction bases unmatched: 6. This CDR3 comprises 13 residues.

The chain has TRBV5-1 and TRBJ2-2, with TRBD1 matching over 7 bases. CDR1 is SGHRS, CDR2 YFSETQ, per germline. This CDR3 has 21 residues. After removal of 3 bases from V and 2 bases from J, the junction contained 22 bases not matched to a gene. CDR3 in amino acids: CASSYDVNRGSRGSNTGELFF. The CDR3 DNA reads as TGCGCCAGCAGCTACGACGTCAACAGGGGCTCCCGGGGTAGCAACACCGGGGAGCTGTTTTTT.

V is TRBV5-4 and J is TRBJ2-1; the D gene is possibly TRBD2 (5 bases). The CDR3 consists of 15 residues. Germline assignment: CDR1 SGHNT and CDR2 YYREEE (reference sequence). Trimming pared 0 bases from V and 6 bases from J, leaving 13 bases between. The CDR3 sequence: CASSLVRSGINEQFF. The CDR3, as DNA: TGTGCCAGCAGCTTGGTGAGGTCCGGGATCAATGAGCAGTTCTTC.

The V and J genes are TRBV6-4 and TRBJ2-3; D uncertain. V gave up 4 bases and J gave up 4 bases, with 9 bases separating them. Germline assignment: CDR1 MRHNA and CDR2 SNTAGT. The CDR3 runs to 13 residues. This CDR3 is CASSAKTSDTQYF. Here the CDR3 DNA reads TGTGCCAGCAGTGCTAAAACTTCAGATACGCAGTATTTT.